The 20 T cell receptor beta chains below come from one sample, sequenced in a study of beta chain features in type 1 diabetes. Every bit of the isolated RNA underwent reverse transcription, so sequencing read expressed TCRB transcripts. Sequencing used immunoSEQ multiplex PCR; TCRdb keeps in-frame clones, though not all of them. The data contain hundreds of thousands of clones, about 14% of them singletons. The sample was naive CD4+ T cells from blood. The origin of the receptors is a man aged 18 to 29 in good health.

This clone has a handful of counts. This sequence joins TRBV6-4 and TRBJ1-2; TRBD1 is a possible D gene (5 bases). V lost 4 bases and J 4 bases, leaving 10 bases between the germline ends. The CDR3 contains 13 residues. CDR1 and CDR2 from the germline V gene are MRHNA and SNTAGT. CDR3: CASSGRQGYGYTF. The CDR3 DNA follows: TGTGCCAGCAGTGGTCGGCAGGGCTATGGCTACACCTTC.

The chain carries TRBV5-1 and TRBJ2-2; 14 bases map to TRBD2. The ends lost 4 bases at V and 5 bases at J; junction bases unmatched: 4. The CDR3 extends over 16 amino acids. Germline V gene data show CDR1 as SGHRS and CDR2 as YFSETQ. The CDR3 bases are TGCGCCAGCAGCCCTAGGACTAGCGGGAGGACCGGGGAGCTGTTTTTT. This translates into CASSPRTSGRTGELFF. Full variable domain (rest looked up from reference TRBV5-1 and TRBJ2-2): KAGVTQTPRYLIKTRGQQVTLSCSPISGHRSVSWYQQTPGQGLQFLFEYFSETQRNKGNFPGRFSGRQFSNSRSEMNVSTLELGDSALYLCASSPRTSGRTGELFFGEGSRLTVL.

This clone has a handful of counts. The chain couples TRBV28 to TRBJ1-2, with D uncertain. Trimming took 7 bases from V and 4 from J, leaving 10 bases between them. The CDR3 loop spans 12 amino acids. The germline gives CDR1 MDHEN, CDR2 SYDVKM. The CDR3 nucleotides read TGTGCCAGCAAACTCAAGGGCTATGGCTACACCTTC. This gives the protein CASKLKGYGYTF.

This clone was seen a few times. The CDR3 DNA reads as TGTGCCAGCAGCGTAGATGGCGGCACGAACACCGGGGAGCTGTTTTTT. Residues: CASSVDGGTNTGELFF. The J gene is TRBJ2-2, the V gene TRBV9; D is ambiguous. The germline V gene encodes CDR1 SGDLS and CDR2 YYNGEE. This CDR3 spans 16 amino acids. V shed 0 bases and J shed 0 bases, with 9 bases lying between them.

The chain carries TRBV21-1 and TRBJ2-3. TRBV21-1 is a pseudogene. This CDR3 has 14 amino acids. The CDR3 nucleotides are TGTGCCAGCAGCTATGGACGGAGCACAGATACGCAGTATTTT. This gives the protein CASSYGRSTDTQYF.

The chain joins TRBV4-1 to TRBJ1-2; 8 bases fit TRBD1. Germline V gene sequence: CDR1 MGHRA, CDR2 YSYEKL. With 6 bases clipped from V and 7 bases from J, the junction kept 7 bases outside the gene matches. The CDR3 totals 13 residues. CDR3 DNA sequence: TGCGCCAGCAGTCGAACAGGGGGGGGTGGCTACACCTTC. This gives the protein CASSRTGGGGYTF.

The rearrangement uses TRBV4-3 and TRBJ1-1; D is unclear. From germline, CDR1 is LGHNA and CDR2 YSLEER. Trimming cost V 4 bases and J 1 base, with 7 bases left between them. The length of the CDR3 is 13 residues. The CDR3: CASSRVKNTEAFF. For the CDR3, the DNA is TGCGCCAGCAGCCGTGTCAAGAACACTGAAGCTTTCTTT.

V usage is TRBV19 and J usage is TRBJ2-6; D is possibly TRBD1 (6 bases). Germline values: CDR1 LNHDA, CDR2 SQIVND (reference sequence). V was cut by 6 bases and J by 4 bases, with 13 bases left in between. This CDR3 spans 15 amino acids. DNA of the CDR3: TGTGCCAGTAGCCTACAGGGAACCGGGGCCAACGTCCTGACTTTC. Residues: CASSLQGTGANVLTF.

There are a few counts of this clone. This chain joins TRBV7-2 and TRBJ2-5; 7 bases align to TRBD2. The CDR3 consists of 14 residues. Germline loops: CDR1 SGHTA, CDR2 FQGNSA. The junction had 10 bases not matched to a gene; V was cut back by 7 bases and J by 5 bases. In DNA, the CDR3 is TGTGCCAGCAAAGTCTGGGGGGGTTTGGAGACCCAGTACTTC. This gives the protein CASKVWGGLETQYF.

This clone was picked up one time. This chain links TRBV5-6 with TRBJ1-1, with unresolved D. CDR3 length: 13 amino acids. Deletions cut 5 bases from V and 4 bases from J, with 12 bases between. Germline lookup yields CDR1 SGHDT and CDR2 YYEEEE. CDR3: CASRLRAGTEAFF. CDR3 DNA: TGTGCCAGCAGGTTGAGAGCGGGCACTGAAGCTTTCTTT.

This clone was counted a few times. This rearrangement joins TRBV29-1 to TRBJ2-2, with D perhaps matching TRBD1 (6 bases). Trimming took off 7 bases at V and 0 bases at J, with 9 bases between the two ends. CDR3 size: 13 residues. Germline CDR1 SQVTM, CDR2 ANQGSEA. As DNA, the CDR3 is TGCAGCGGGGGGCGGTCGAACACCGGGGAGCTGTTTTTT. Encoded protein: CSGGRSNTGELFF.

The table lists this clone with a few counts. This chain joins TRBV7-3 and TRBJ2-1; D ambiguous. V lost 5 bases and J lost 8, with 10 bases in between. The germline V gene has CDR1 SGHTA and CDR2 FQGTGA. The CDR3 is 12 amino acids. The CDR3 sequence: CASSPRGDEQFF. As DNA, the CDR3 is TGTGCCAGCAGCCCGCGTGGGGATGAGCAGTTCTTC.

Regarding this clone: The identical CDR3 is also encoded by other nucleotide sequences in the sample. This chain connects TRBV7-2 to TRBJ2-7; no definite D call. Trimming left V 1 base short and J 1 base short, with 11 bases between. CDR3 size: 15 residues. Germline V lookup: CDR1 SGHTA, CDR2 FQGNSA. The CDR3 is CASSLGPASSYEQYF. CDR3 sequence (DNA): TGTGCCAGCAGCTTAGGGCCCGCCTCGTCCTACGAGCAGTACTTC.

This clone was seen more than once but under ten times. CDR3 DNA: TGTGCCAGTAGTCCGCTACAGGGTAGGGCTAACTATGGCTACACCTTC. Amino acid sequence: CASSPLQGRANYGYTF. The V call is TRBV19, the J call TRBJ1-2; D is possibly TRBD1 (6 bases). Trimming shortened V by 5 bases and J by 0 bases, and 16 bases separated the two germline ends. Germline V gene sequence: CDR1 LNHDA, CDR2 SQIVND (reference sequence). The CDR3 covers 16 residues.

This clone was observed a handful of times. The chain is built from TRBV5-1 and TRBJ1-1; tentative D call: TRBD1 (5 bases). CDR1 is SGHRS and CDR2 is YFSETQ in the germline V gene. V shed 3 bases and J shed 5 bases, with 17 bases lying between them. The CDR3 contains 15 residues. CDR3: CASSSGGASSTEAFF. The DNA for the CDR3 is TGCGCCAGCAGCTCGGGCGGGGCGTCGAGTACTGAAGCTTTCTTT.

The gene calls are TRBV7-3 and TRBJ2-7; D uncertain. Per the germline V gene, CDR1 is SGHTA and CDR2 is FQGTGA. The V gene lost 1 base and the J gene lost 4 bases, with 17 bases spanning the gap. The CDR3 sequence is 16 residues long. The DNA for the CDR3 is TGTGCCAGCAGCTTAAGGCACGACCTAGGAACTTACGAGCAGTACTTC. Amino acid sequence: CASSLRHDLGTYEQYF.

V is TRBV7-9 and J is TRBJ2-1; 7 bases line up with TRBD1. With 5 bases clipped from V and 5 bases from J, the junction kept 6 bases outside the gene matches. The germline V gene encodes CDR1 SEHNR and CDR2 FQNEAQ (reference sequence). The CDR3 is 14 amino acids. This CDR3 is CASSLGTVNNEQFF. The CDR3 DNA is TGTGCCAGCAGCCTTGGGACAGTCAACAATGAGCAGTTCTTC.

This chain links TRBV5-8 with TRBJ2-1; the D gene could be TRBD1 or TRBD2 (5 bases each). Trimming removed 4 bases from V and 3 bases from J, with 11 bases in between. The CDR3 length is 14 residues. The germline V gene encodes CDR1 SGHTS and CDR2 YDEGEE. The CDR3, as DNA: TGTGCCAGCAGCGCTGGGACGGACTACAATGAGCAGTTCTTC. The encoded protein is CASSAGTDYNEQFF.

In its sample, this clone was seen a few times. This chain uses TRBV7-2 with TRBJ1-1; 9 bases agree with TRBD1. Germline V CDR1 and CDR2: SGHTA, FQGNSA. Losses at the gene ends were 3 bases for V and 8 bases for J; bases not matched to a gene: 10. The CDR3 length is 15 residues. The CDR3 DNA reads as TGTGCCAGCAGCTTCTCCGGGACAGGGCGCCGGGAAGCTTTCTTT. This gives the protein CASSFSGTGRREAFF.

This clone was detected a few times. The sample contains more than one DNA sequence encoding this CDR3. The J gene is TRBJ2-5, the V gene TRBV5-1; D gene ambiguous. Trimming removed 1 base at V and 2 bases at J, with 6 bases between. The CDR3 covers 13 residues. Per germline, CDR1 SGHRS and CDR2 YFSETQ. The CDR3 DNA sequence: TGCGCCAGCAGCTTGTTAGGTCAAGAGACCCAGTACTTC. Protein sequence: CASSLLGQETQYF.